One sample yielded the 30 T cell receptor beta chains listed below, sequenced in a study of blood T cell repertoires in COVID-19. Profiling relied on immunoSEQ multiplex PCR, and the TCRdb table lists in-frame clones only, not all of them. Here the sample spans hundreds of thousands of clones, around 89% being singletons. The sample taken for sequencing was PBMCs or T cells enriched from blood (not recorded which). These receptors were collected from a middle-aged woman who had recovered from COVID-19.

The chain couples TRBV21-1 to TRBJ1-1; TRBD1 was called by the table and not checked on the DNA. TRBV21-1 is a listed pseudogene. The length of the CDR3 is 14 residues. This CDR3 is CASSSRAANTEAFF. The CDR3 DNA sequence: TGTGCCAGCAGCTCCAGGGCAGCGAACACTGAAGCTTTCTTT.

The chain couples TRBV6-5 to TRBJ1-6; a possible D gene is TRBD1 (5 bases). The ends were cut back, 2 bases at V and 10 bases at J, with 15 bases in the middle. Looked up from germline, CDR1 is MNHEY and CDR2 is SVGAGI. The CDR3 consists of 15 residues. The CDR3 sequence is CASSYQDDWGSPLHF. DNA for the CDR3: TGTGCCAGCAGTTACCAAGATGACTGGGGCTCACCCCTCCACTTT.

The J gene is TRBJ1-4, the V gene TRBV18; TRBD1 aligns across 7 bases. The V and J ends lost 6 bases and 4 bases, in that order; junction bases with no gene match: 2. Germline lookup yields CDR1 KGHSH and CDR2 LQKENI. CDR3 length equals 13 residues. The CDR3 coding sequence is TGTGCCAGCTCGAGGGACAGTAATGAAAAACTGTTTTTT. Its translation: CASSRDSNEKLFF.

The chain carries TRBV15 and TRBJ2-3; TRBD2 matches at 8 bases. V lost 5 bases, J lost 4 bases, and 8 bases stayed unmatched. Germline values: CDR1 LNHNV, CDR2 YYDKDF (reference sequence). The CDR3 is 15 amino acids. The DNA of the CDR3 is TGTGCCACCAGCGGAGCGGGACTAGGGGCAGATACGCAGTATTTT. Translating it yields CATSGAGLGADTQYF.

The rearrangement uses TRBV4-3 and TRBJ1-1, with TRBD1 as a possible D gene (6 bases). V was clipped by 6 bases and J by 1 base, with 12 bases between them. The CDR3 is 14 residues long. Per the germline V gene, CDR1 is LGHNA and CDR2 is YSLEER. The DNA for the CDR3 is TGCGCCAGCAGTCCCGGGACACAGAACACTGAAGCTTTCTTT. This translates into CASSPGTQNTEAFF.

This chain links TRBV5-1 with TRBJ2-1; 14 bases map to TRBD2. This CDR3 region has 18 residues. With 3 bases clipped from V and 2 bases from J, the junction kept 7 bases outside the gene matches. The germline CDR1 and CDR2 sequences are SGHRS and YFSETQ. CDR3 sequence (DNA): TGCGCCAGCAGCTCTGGGACTAGCGGGAGTAGGACCTACAATGAGCAGTTCTTC. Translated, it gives CASSSGTSGSRTYNEQFF. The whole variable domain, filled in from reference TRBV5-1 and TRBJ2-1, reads KAGVTQTPRYLIKTRGQQVTLSCSPISGHRSVSWYQQTPGQGLQFLFEYFSETQRNKGNFPGRFSGRQFSNSRSEMNVSTLELGDSALYLCASSSGTSGSRTYNEQFFGPGTRLTVL.

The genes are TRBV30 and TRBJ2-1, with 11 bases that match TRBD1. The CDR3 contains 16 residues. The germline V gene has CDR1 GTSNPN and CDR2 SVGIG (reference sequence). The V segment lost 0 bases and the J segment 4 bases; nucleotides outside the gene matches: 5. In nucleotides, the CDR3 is TGTGCCTGGAGTGTAGGACAGGGGGCGACTTACAATGAGCAGTTCTTC. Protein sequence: CAWSVGQGATYNEQFF.

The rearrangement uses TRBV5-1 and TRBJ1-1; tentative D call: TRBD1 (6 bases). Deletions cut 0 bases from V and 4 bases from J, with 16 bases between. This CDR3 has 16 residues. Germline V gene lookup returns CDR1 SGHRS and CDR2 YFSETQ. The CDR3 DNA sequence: TGCGCCAGCAGCTTGGACCTCTCAGGGGATAGCACTGAAGCTTTCTTT. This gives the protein CASSLDLSGDSTEAFF.

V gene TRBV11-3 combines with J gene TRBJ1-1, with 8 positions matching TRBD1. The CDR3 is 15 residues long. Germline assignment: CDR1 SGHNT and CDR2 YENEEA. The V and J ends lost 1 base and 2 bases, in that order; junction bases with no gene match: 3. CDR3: CASSLGGQGNTEAFF. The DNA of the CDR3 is TGTGCCAGCAGCTTAGGAGGACAGGGCAACACTGAAGCTTTCTTT.

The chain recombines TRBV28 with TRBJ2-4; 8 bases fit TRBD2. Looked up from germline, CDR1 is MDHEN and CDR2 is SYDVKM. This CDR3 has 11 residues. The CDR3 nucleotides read TGTGCTTCTAGCGGGAAAAACATTCAGTACTTC. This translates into CASSGKNIQYF.

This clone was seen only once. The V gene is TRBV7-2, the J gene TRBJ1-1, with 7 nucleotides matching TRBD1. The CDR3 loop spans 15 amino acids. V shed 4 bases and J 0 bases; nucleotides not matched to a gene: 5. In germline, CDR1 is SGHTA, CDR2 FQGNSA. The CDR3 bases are TGTGCCAGCAGCTGGGGACAGCGAATGAACACTGAAGCTTTCTTT. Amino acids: CASSWGQRMNTEAFF.

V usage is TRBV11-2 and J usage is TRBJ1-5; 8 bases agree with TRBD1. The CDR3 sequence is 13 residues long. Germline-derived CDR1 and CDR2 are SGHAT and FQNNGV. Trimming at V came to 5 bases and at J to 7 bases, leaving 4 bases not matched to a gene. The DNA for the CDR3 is TGTGCCAGCAGCACGGACAGGGACCAGCCCCAGCATTTT. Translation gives CASSTDRDQPQHF.

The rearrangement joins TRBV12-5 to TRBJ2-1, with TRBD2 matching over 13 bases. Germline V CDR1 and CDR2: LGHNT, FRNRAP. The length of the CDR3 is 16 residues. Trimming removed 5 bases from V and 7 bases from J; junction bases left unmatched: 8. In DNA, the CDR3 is TGTGCTAGTGGTCCCCAAGGACTAGCGGGAGTGAATGAGCAGTTCTTC. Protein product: CASGPQGLAGVNEQFF.

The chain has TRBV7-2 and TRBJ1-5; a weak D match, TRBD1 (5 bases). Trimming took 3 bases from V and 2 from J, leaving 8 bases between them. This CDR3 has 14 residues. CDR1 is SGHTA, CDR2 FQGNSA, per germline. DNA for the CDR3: TGTGCCAGCAGCTTCTTAGGGGGCAATCAGCCCCAGCATTTT. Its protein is CASSFLGGNQPQHF. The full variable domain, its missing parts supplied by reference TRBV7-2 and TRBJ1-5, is GAGVSQSPSNKVTEKGKDVELRCDPISGHTALYWYRQSLGQGLEFLIYFQGNSAPDKSGLPSDRFSAERTGGSVSTLTIQRTQQEDSAVYLCASSFLGGNQPQHFGDGTRLSIL.

CDR3 in amino acids: CACDDLPGLAVNEQFF. CDR3 sequence (DNA): TGTGCCTGCGACGATTTACCGGGACTAGCGGTCAATGAGCAGTTCTTC. The chain joins TRBV30 to TRBJ2-1, with 11 positions matching TRBD2. CDR1 GTSNPN and CDR2 SVGIG come from the germline V gene (reference sequence). The trim removed 6 bases at V and 6 bases at J, leaving 13 bases unmatched. The CDR3 loop spans 16 amino acids.

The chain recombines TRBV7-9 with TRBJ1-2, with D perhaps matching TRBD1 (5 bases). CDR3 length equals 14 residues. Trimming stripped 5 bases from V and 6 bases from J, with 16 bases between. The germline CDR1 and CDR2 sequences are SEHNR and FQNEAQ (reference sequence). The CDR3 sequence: CASSPSLTVDGYTF. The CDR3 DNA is TGTGCCAGCAGCCCAAGCTTGACAGTGGATGGCTACACCTTC.

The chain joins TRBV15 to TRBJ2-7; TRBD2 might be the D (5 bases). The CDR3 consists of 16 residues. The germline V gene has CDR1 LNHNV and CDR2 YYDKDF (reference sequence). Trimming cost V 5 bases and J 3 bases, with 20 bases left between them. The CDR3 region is CATSPEPRDLSYEQYF. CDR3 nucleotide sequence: TGTGCCACCAGCCCCGAACCCCGGGATTTAAGCTACGAGCAGTACTTC.

The chain's CDR3 is CASSYKPGQGDRETQYF. CDR3 nucleotides: TGTGCCAGCAGCTATAAACCGGGACAGGGGGACAGGGAGACCCAGTACTTC. The chain joins TRBV7-2 to TRBJ2-5, with 11 nucleotides matching TRBD1. Looked up from germline, CDR1 is SGHTA and CDR2 is FQGNSA. V shed 4 bases and J 5 bases; nucleotides not matched to a gene: 12. The CDR3 extends over 17 amino acids.

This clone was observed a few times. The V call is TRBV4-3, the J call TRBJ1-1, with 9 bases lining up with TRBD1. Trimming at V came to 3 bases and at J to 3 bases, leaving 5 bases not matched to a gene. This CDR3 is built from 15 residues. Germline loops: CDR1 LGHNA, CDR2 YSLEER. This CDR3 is CASSQDRGADTEAFF. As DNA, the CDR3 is TGCGCCAGCAGCCAGGACAGGGGCGCAGACACTGAAGCTTTCTTT.

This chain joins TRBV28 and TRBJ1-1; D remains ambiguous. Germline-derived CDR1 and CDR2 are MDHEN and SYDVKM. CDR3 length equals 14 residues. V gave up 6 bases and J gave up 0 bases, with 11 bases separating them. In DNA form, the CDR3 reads TGTGCCAGCAGGCCACAGAACTTGAACACTGAAGCTTTCTTT. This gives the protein CASRPQNLNTEAFF.

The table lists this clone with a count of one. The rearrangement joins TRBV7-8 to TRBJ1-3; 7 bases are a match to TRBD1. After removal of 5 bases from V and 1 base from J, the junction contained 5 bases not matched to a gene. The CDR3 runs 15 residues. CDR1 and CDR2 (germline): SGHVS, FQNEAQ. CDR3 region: CASSPTGASGNTIYF. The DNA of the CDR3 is TGTGCCAGCAGCCCCACAGGGGCATCTGGAAACACCATATATTTT. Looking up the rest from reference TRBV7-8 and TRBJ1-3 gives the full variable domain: GAGVSQSPRYKVAKRGQDVALRCDPISGHVSLFWYQQALGQGPEFLTYFQNEAQLDKSGLPSDRFFAERPEGSVSTLKIQRTQQEDSAVYLCASSPTGASGNTIYFGEGSWLTVV.

CDR3 protein: CASSYSWGSDTIYF. Here the CDR3 DNA reads TGTGCCAGCAGTTACTCGTGGGGCAGTGACACCATATATTTT. The chain links TRBV6-5 to TRBJ1-3; weak D call: TRBD1 (5 bases). This CDR3 region has 14 residues. Germline V CDR1 and CDR2: MNHEY, SVGAGI. The ends were cut back, 0 bases at V and 8 bases at J, with 11 bases in the middle.

Here the CDR3 reads CASSPRDRSGEQFF. The CDR3 DNA reads TGTGCCAGCAGCCCCCGGGACAGGTCAGGTGAGCAGTTCTTC. This chain joins TRBV9 and TRBJ2-1, with 8 bases fitting TRBD1. CDR1 and CDR2 (germline): SGDLS, YYNGEE. The CDR3 sequence is 14 residues long. Germline trimming cut 4 bases from V and 9 bases from J; bases unmatched to any gene: 9.

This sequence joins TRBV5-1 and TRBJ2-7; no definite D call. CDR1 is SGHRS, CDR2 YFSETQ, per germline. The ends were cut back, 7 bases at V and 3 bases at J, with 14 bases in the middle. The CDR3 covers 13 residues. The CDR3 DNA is TGCGCCAGCCGAGCCGACGGAGACTACGAGCAGTACTTC. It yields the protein CASRADGDYEQYF.

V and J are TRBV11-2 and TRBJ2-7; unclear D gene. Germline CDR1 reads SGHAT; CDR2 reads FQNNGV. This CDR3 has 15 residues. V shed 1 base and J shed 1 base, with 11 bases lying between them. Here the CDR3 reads CASSLGIDISYEQYF. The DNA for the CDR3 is TGTGCCAGCAGCTTAGGTATCGACATTTCCTACGAGCAGTACTTC.

CDR3 sequence reads: CASSPAGTEENSPLHF. The CDR3 DNA follows: TGCGCCAGCAGCCCCGCCGGGACAGAAGAAAATTCACCCCTCCACTTT. The chain employs TRBV5-1 and TRBJ1-6, with 7 bases matching TRBD1. With V trimmed by 4 bases and J by 7 bases, 11 bases remained unmatched. The CDR3 is 16 amino acids. Germline CDR1 SGHRS, CDR2 YFSETQ.

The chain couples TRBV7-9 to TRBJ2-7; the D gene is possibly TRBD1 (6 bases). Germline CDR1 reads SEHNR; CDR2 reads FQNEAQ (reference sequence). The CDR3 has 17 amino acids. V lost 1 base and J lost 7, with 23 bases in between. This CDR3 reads CASSLVGTSTLPGEQYF. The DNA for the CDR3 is TGTGCCAGCAGCTTAGTAGGGACAAGCACCCTTCCTGGGGAGCAGTACTTC. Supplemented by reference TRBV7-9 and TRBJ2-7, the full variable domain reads DTGVSQNPRHKITKRGQNVTFRCDPISEHNRLYWYRQTLGQGPEFLTYFQNEAQLEKSRLLSDRFSAERPKGSFSTLEIQRTEQGDSAMYLCASSLVGTSTLPGEQYFGPGTRLTVT.

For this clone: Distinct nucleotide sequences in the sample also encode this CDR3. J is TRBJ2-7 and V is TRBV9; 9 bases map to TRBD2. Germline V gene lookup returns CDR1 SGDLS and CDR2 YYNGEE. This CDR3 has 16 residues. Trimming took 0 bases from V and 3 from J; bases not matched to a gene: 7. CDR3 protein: CASSVASSGSLYEQYF. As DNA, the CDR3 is TGTGCCAGCAGCGTAGCTAGTAGCGGGAGCCTCTACGAGCAGTACTTC.

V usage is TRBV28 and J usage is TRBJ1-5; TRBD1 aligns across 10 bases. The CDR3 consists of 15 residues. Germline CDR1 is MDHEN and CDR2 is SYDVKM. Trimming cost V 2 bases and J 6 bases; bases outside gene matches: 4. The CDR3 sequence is CASSLGQGEGQPQHF. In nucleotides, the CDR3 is TGTGCCAGCAGTTTAGGACAGGGGGAGGGTCAGCCCCAGCATTTT.

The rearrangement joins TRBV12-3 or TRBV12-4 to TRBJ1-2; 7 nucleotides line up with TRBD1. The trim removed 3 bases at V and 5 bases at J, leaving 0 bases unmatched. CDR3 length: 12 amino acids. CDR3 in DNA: TGTGCCAGCAGTTTGACAGGGTATGGCTACACCTTC. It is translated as CASSLTGYGYTF.